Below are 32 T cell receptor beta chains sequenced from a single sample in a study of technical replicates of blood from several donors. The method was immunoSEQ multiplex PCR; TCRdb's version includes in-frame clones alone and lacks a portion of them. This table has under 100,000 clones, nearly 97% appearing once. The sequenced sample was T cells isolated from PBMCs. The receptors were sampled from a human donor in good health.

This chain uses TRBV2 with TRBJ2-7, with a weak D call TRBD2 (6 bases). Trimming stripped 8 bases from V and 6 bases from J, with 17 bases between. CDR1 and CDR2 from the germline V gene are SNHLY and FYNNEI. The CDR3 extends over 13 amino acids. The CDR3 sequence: CASDDAGRTEQYF. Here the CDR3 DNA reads TGTGCCAGCGATGATGCAGGGAGGACCGAGCAGTACTTC.

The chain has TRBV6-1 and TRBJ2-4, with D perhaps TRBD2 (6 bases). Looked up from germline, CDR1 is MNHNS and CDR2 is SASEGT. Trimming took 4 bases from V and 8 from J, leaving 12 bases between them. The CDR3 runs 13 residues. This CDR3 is CASSGFTGDIQYF. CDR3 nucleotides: TGTGCCAGCAGTGGGTTCACGGGGGACATTCAGTACTTC.

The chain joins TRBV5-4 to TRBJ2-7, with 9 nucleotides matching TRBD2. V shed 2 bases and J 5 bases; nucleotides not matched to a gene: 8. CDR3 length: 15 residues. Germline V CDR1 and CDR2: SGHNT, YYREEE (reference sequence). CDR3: CASSLLAGERHEQYF. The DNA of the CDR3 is TGTGCCAGCAGCTTATTAGCGGGAGAGAGGCACGAGCAGTACTTC.

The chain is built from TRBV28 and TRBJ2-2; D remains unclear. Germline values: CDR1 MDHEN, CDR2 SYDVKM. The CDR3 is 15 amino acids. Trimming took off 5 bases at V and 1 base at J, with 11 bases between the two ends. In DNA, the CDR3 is TGTGCCAGCAGTCCTATATCAGGGAACACCGGGGAGCTGTTTTTT. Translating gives CASSPISGNTGELFF.

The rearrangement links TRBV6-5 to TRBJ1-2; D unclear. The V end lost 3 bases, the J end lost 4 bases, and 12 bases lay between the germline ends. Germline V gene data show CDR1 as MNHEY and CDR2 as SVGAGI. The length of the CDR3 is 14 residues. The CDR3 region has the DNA TGTGCCAGCAGTTATTCCCGCGGACTCTATGGCTACACCTTC. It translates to CASSYSRGLYGYTF.

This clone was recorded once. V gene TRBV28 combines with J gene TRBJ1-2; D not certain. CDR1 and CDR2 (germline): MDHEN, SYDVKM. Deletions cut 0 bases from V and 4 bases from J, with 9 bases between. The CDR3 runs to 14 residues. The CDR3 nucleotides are TGTGCCAGCAGTTTATGGAAAAATAGCTATGGCTACACCTTC. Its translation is CASSLWKNSYGYTF.

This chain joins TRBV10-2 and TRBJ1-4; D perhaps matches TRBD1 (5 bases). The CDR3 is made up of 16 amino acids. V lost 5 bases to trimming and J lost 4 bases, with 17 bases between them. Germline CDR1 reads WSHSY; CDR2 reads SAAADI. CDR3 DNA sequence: TGCGCCAGCAGTCCCCTAGAGAAGGGGATTAATGAAAAACTGTTTTTT. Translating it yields CASSPLEKGINEKLFF.

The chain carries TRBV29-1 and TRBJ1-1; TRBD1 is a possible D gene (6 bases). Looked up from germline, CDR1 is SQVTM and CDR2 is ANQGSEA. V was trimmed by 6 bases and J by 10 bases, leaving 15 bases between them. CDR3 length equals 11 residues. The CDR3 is CSVPRGGAAFF. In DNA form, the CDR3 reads TGCAGCGTCCCCCGGGGGGGGGCAGCTTTCTTT.

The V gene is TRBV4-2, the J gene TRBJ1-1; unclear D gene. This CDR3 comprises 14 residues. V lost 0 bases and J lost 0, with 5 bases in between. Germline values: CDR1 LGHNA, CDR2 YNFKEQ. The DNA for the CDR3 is TGTGCCAGCAGCCAAGATGTTATGAACACTGAAGCTTTCTTT. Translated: CASSQDVMNTEAFF.

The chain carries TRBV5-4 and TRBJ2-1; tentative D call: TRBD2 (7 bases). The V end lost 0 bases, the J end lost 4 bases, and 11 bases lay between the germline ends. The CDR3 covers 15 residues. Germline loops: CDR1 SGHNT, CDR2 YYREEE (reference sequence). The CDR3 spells CASSLGGGRYNEQFF. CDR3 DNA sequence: TGTGCCAGCAGCTTGGGCGGGGGCAGGTACAATGAGCAGTTCTTC.

CDR3 amino acids: CAISEIPPDRGLAKNIQYF. CDR3 nucleotide sequence: TGTGCCATCAGTGAGATCCCTCCCGACAGGGGGCTAGCCAAAAACATTCAGTACTTC. The chain is built from TRBV10-3 and TRBJ2-4, with 10 bases lining up with TRBD1. The V and J ends lost 2 bases and 0 bases, in that order; junction bases with no gene match: 10. CDR3 length: 19 amino acids. In germline, CDR1 is ENHRY, CDR2 SYGVKD.

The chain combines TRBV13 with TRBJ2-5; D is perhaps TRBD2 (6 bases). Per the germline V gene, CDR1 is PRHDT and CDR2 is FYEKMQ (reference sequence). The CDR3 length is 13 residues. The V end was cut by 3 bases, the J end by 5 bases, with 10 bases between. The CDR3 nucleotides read TGTGCCAGCAGCTTGGCGGGGTGGGAGACCCAGTACTTC. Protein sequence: CASSLAGWETQYF.

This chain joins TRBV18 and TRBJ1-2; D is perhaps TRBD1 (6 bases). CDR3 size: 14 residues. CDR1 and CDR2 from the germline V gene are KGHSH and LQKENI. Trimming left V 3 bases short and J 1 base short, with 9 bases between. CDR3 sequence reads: CASSPTGDNYGYTF. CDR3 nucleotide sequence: TGTGCCAGCTCACCGACAGGCGATAACTATGGCTACACCTTC.

CDR3 amino acids: CSAPDRNEQYF. The CDR3 coding sequence is TGCAGTGCTCCTGACAGGAACGAGCAGTACTTC. V is TRBV20-1 and J is TRBJ2-7, with a possible D match to TRBD1 (6 bases). Trimming took off 5 bases at V and 5 bases at J, with 10 bases between the two ends. The germline V gene has CDR1 DFQATT and CDR2 SNEGSKA (reference sequence). This CDR3 has 11 residues.

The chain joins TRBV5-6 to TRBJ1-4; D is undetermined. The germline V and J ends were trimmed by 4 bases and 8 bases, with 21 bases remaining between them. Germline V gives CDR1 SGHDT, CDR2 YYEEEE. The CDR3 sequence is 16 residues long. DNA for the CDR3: TGTGCCAGCAGCCTACTAAGACGGGCGGCGGGGGAAAAACTGTTTTTT. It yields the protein CASSLLRRAAGEKLFF.

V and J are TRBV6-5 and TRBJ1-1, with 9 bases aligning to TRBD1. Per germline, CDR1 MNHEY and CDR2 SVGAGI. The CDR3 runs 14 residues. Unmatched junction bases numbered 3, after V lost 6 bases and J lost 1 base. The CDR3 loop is CASSLDRGNTEAFF. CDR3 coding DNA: TGTGCCAGCAGCCTGGACAGGGGGAACACTGAAGCTTTCTTT.

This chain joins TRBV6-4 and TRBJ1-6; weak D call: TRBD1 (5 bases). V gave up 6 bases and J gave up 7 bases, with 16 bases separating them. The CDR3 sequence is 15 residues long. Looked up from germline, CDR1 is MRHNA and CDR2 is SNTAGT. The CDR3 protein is CASSQSGLNNSPLHF. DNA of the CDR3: TGTGCCAGCAGCCAATCGGGACTAAACAATTCACCCCTCCACTTT.

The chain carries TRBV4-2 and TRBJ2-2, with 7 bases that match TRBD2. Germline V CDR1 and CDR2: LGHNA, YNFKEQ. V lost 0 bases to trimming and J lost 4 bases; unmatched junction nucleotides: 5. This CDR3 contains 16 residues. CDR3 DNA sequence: TGTGCCAGCAGCCAAGATCTTGGCGGGGGCACCGGGGAGCTGTTTTTT. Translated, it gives CASSQDLGGGTGELFF.

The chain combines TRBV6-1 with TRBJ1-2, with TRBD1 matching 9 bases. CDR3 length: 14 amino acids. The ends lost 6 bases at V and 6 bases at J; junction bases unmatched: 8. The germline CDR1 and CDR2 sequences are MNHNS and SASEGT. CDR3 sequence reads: CASSSTGGEDGYTF. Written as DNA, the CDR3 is TGTGCCAGCAGCTCGACAGGGGGGGAAGATGGCTACACCTTC.

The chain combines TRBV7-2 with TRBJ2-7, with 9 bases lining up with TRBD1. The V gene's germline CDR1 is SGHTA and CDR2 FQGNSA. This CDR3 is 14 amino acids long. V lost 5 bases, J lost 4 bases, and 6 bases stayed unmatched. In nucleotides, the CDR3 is TGTGCCAGCAGCCGGGGACAGGGACGATACGAGCAGTACTTC. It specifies CASSRGQGRYEQYF.

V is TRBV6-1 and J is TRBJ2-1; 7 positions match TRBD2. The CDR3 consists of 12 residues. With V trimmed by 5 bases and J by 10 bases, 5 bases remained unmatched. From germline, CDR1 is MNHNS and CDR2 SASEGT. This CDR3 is CASSHSGLEQFF. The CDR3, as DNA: TGTGCCAGCAGTCACTCGGGACTAGAGCAGTTCTTC.

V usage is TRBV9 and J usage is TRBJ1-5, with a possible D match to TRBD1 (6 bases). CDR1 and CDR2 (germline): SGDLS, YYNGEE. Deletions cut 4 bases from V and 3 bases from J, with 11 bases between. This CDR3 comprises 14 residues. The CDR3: CASSLGQSNQPQHF. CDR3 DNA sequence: TGTGCCAGCAGCTTGGGACAATCCAATCAGCCCCAGCATTTT.

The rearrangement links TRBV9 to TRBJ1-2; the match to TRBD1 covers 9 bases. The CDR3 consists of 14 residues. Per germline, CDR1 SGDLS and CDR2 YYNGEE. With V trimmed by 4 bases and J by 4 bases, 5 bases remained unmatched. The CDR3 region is CASSPQGAGYGYTF. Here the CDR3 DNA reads TGTGCCAGCAGCCCACAGGGGGCTGGCTATGGCTACACCTTC.

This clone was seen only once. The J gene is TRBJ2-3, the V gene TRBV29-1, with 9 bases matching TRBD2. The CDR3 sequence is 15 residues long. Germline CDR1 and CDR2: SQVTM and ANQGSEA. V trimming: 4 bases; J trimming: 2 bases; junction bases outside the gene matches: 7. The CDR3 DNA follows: TGCAGCGTTGCCCGGGTAGCGGGGGACACAGATACGCAGTATTTT. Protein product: CSVARVAGDTDTQYF.

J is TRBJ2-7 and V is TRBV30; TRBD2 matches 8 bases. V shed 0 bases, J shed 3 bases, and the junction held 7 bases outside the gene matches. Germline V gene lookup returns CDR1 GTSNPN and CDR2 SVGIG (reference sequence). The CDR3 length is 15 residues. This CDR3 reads CAWSVLGGGNYEQYF. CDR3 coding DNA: TGTGCCTGGAGTGTACTCGGCGGGGGGAACTACGAGCAGTACTTC.

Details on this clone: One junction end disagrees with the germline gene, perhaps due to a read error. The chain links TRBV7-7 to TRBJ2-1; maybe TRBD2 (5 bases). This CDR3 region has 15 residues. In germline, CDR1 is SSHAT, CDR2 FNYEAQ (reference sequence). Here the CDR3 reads CASSLGPSLAHEQFF. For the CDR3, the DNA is TGTGCTAGCAGCTTAGGGCCTAGCTTAGCCCATGAGCAGTTCTTC.

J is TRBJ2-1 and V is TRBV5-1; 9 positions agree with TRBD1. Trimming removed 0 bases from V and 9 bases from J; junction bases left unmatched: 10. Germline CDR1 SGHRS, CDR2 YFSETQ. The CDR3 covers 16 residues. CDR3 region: CASSLERDRVLVEQFF. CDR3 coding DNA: TGCGCCAGCAGCTTGGAGCGGGACAGGGTCTTAGTTGAGCAGTTCTTC.

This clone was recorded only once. The CDR3 is CASSQDRSGSFGNTIYF. The CDR3 bases are TGTGCCAGCAGCCAAGATCGATCAGGGTCATTCGGAAACACCATATATTTT. The chain uses TRBV4-2 and TRBJ1-3; a weak D match, TRBD1 (5 bases). Trimming removed 0 bases at V and 4 bases at J, with 16 bases between. Germline V gives CDR1 LGHNA, CDR2 YNFKEQ. The CDR3 consists of 17 residues.

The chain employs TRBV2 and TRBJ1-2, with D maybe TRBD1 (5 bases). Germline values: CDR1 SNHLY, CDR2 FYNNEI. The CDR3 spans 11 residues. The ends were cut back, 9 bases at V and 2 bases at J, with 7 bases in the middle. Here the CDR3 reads CARRQNYGYTF. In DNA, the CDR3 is TGTGCCAGGAGACAGAACTATGGCTACACCTTC.

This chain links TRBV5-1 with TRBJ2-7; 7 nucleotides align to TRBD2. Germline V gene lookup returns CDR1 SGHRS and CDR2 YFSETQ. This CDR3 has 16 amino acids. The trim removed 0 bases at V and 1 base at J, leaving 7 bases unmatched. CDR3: CASSLDGGSSSYEQYF. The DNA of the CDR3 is TGCGCCAGCAGCTTGGACGGGGGGTCCTCATCCTACGAGCAGTACTTC.

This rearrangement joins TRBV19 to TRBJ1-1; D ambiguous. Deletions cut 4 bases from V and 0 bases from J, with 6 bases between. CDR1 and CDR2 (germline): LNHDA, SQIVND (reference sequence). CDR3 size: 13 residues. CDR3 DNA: TGTGCCAGTAGTAATAGTTTGAACACTGAAGCTTTCTTT. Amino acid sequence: CASSNSLNTEAFF.

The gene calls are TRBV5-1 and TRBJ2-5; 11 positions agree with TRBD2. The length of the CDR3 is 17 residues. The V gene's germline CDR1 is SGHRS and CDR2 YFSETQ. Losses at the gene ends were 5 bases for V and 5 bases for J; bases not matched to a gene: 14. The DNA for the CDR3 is TGCGCCAGCAGTAAAGGGGCCTATAGCGGGGGGGAGGAGACCCAGTACTTC. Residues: CASSKGAYSGGEETQYF.